A selection of T cell receptor beta chains follows, all from one sample in a study of early T cells in non-severe SARS-CoV-2 infection. TCRdb called the 5' RACE reads again in MiXCR, with one record for every CDR3 protein. The table has 15,000 to 25,000 distinct CDR3 sequences, about 4% seen once. Sequencing was carried out using whole blood. The receptors derive from an adult who was a healthcare worker with PCR-confirmed SARS-CoV-2 infection or an uninfected control (not recorded which). CDR3s leave out the opening cysteine and the closing phenylalanine or tryptophan.

>TRBV6-2/TRBV6-3|TRBJ1-5
ASSYAGYYQPQH
>TRBV12-3/TRBV12-4|TRBJ2-1
ASSRQGSSYNEQF
>TRBV20-1|TRBJ1-5
SARDPGGDSQPQH
>TRBV18|TRBJ1-5
ASSPDSFRNQPQH
>TRBV7-3|TRBJ1-1
ASSSTGGTTEVF
>TRBV7-7|TRBJ1-3
ASSLNFGSGNTIY
>TRBV5-1|TRBJ1-2
ASSLEGARYGYT
>TRBV4-3|TRBJ1-2
ASSQDPQGYGYT
>TRBV20-1|TRBJ2-3
SAREGSDATDTQY
>TRBV6-2/TRBV6-3|TRBJ2-7
ASSYSEDEQY
>TRBV6-2/TRBV6-3|TRBJ2-5
ASRHPGLPTVSETQY
>TRBV7-9|TRBJ2-1
ASSVGVTGNEQF
>TRBV6-5|TRBJ1-6
ASQGQGTGYSSYNSPLH
>TRBV7-2|TRBJ1-1
ASSYRQGGSI
>TRBV27|TRBJ2-1
ASRITGGPYEQF
>TRBV12-3/TRBV12-4|TRBJ2-7
ASSQTRTESKQY
>TRBV6-6|TRBJ1-3
ASSSEISGNTIY
>TRBV7-9|TRBJ2-1
ASTPPNRNEQF
>TRBV29-1|TRBJ2-2
SARPRDRGTGELF
>TRBV6-4|TRBJ2-3
ASSLEGGRTDTQY
>TRBV20-1|TRBJ1-1
SAFLEGRGWTEAF
>TRBV5-1|TRBJ2-6
ASSSQGYSGANVLT
>TRBV25-1|TRBJ2-1
ASSELDSAYNEQF
>TRBV7-9|TRBJ2-5
ASSFTGLGETQY
>TRBV6-6|TRBJ1-4
ASSPGQGRGRHEKLF
>TRBV11-2|TRBJ1-4
ASSLQGMSGKLF
>TRBV5-1|TRBJ2-3
ASSLGTVQDTQY
>TRBV4-3|TRBJ2-3
ASSQVGAGTDTDTQY